Presented here are 3 T cell receptor beta chains from one specimen sequenced in a study of cytomegalovirus exposure and HLA in healthy donors (dated by TCRdb to the late 2010s). The library was generated by the immunoSEQ multiplex PCR assay. For the multiplex PCR, a mixture combining 60 forward primers for TCR Vbeta segments and 13 reverse primers for TCR Jbeta segments was used. The table was pulled from immuneACCESS by TCRdb, which kept in-frame rearrangements only. Such tables lose some clones; where checked, under half of the loss comes from unresolved V genes, and the rest has no known cause. Here the sample has around 58,000 clones; roughly 80% occur a single time. The ten largest clones add up to approximately 4.8% of the sample. Sequenced material: PBMCs. The receptors here all came from a male donor in good health and CMV-seropositive.

The genes are TRBV7-9 and TRBJ2-7, with 11 bases fitting TRBD2. CDR1 is SEHNR, CDR2 FQNEAQ, per germline (reference sequence). V lost 5 bases, J lost 0 bases, and 15 bases stayed unmatched. This CDR3 is 19 amino acids long. CDR3 nucleotide sequence: TGTGCCAGCAGCCCTACCGGGGCTAGCGGGGGGTCTAGCTCCTACGAGCAGTACTTC. Protein: CASSPTGASGGSSSYEQYF.

This clone was seen a handful of times. The chain couples TRBV7-3 to TRBJ2-2; possible D gene TRBD2, 5 bases. There are 16 residues in the CDR3. The V gene lost 5 bases and the J gene lost 2 bases, with 15 bases spanning the gap. Germline loops: CDR1 SGHTA, CDR2 FQGTGA. CDR3 DNA: TGTGCCAGCAGCCCCGGAGGCAGAACAAACACCGGGGAGCTGTTTTTT. Residues: CASSPGGRTNTGELFF.

This sequence joins TRBV5-1 and TRBJ2-7; 11 nucleotides line up with TRBD2. V was pared by 3 bases and J by 2 bases, with 7 bases of the junction left unmatched. The germline V gene encodes CDR1 SGHRS and CDR2 YFSETQ. The CDR3 totals 16 residues. This CDR3 is CASSWSLAGGPYEQYF. The CDR3 nucleotides read TGCGCCAGCAGCTGGAGTCTAGCGGGGGGCCCCTACGAGCAGTACTTC. The complete variable domain, with remaining parts taken from reference TRBV5-1 and TRBJ2-7, reads KAGVTQTPRYLIKTRGQQVTLSCSPISGHRSVSWYQQTPGQGLQFLFEYFSETQRNKGNFPGRFSGRQFSNSRSEMNVSTLELGDSALYLCASSWSLAGGPYEQYFGPGTRLTVT.